The rows below give T cell receptor beta chains drawn from one sample of a study of T cells in Graves' hyperthyroidism and ophthalmopathy. TCRdb used MiXCR to reprocess the multiplex PCR reads, holding one entry per CDR3 protein. This sample carries about 560,000 distinct CDR3 sequences, around 15% of them seen once, and the ten largest clones take approximately 20%. Sequencing was performed on blood. The receptor source for this set is a woman between 18 and 29 years old with Graves' hyperthyroidism. Both conserved end residues are part of each CDR3. D genes are given only for firm matches. The size field is filled for only some rows; it gives once, few, many or a size class.

j_gene	abundance	d_gene	v_gene	CDR3aa	CDR3nt
TRBJ1-2	-	-	TRBV20-1	CSAPPQGDYGYTF	TGCAGTGCCCCTCCACAGGGAGACTATGGCTACACCTTC
TRBJ1-6	-	TRBD1	TRBV19	CASTLRRGGGNSPLHF	TGTGCCAGTACCCTACGGAGAGGGGGCGGCAATTCACCCCTCCACTTT
TRBJ2-3	-	-	TRBV4-1	CASSQRYSPGQVLADTQYF	TGCGCCAGCAGCCAGCGCTACTCTCCGGGACAAGTCCTTGCAGATACGCAGTATTTT
TRBJ2-3	many	-	TRBV11-2	CASSLGLGGGSTDTQYF	TGTGCCAGCAGCTTAGGGCTTGGGGGTGGAAGCACAGATACGCAGTATTTT
TRBJ1-1	many	-	TRBV11-2	CASSDGGTEAFF	TGTGCCAGCAGTGATGGGGGCACTGAAGCTTTCTTT
TRBJ1-5	few	TRBD1	TRBV2	CASRGAGQGNQPQHF	TGTGCCAGCAGGGGGGCTGGACAGGGTAATCAGCCCCAGCATTTT
TRBJ2-3	many	-	TRBV18	CASSPPGALWDTQYF	TGTGCCAGCTCACCACCAGGTGCCCTCTGGGATACGCAGTATTTT
TRBJ1-2	-	-	TRBV4-1	CASSPLADYGYTF	TGCGCCAGCAGCCCGTTGGCGGACTATGGCTACACCTTC
TRBJ2-5	many	-	TRBV6-5	CASSYILGGETQYF	TGTGCCAGCAGTTACATTTTGGGCGGAGAGACCCAGTACTTC
TRBJ2-7	once	-	TRBV2	CASCGDTPYEQYF	TGTGCCAGCTGTGGGGACACCCCCTACGAGCAGTACTTC
TRBJ2-5	many	TRBD2	TRBV20-1	CSARLATETQYF	TGCAGTGCAAGACTAGCGACGGAGACCCAGTACTTC
TRBJ1-1	-	-	TRBV7-8	CASSLRDTQRTEAFF	TGTGCCAGCAGCTTGCGGGACACCCAGCGCACTGAAGCTTTCTTT
TRBJ1-5	many	-	TRBV6-2/TRBV6-3	CASSLDSLNQPQHF	TGTGCCAGCAGCTTGGACAGTTTAAATCAGCCCCAGCATTTT
TRBJ2-7	-	TRBD2	TRBV18	CASSPSAGAYEQYF	TGTGCCAGCTCACCATCAGCGGGAGCCTACGAGCAGTACTTC
TRBJ1-5	few	-	TRBV20-1	CSAWDGGGNQPQHF	TGCAGTGCGTGGGACGGCGGGGGCAATCAGCCCCAGCATTTT
TRBJ2-2	few	TRBD2	TRBV12-3/TRBV12-4	CASSSYSGTSGIRNTGELFF	TGTGCCAGCAGTTCTTACTCCGGGACTAGCGGGATTAGGAACACCGGGGAGCTGTTTTTT
TRBJ2-1	many	-	TRBV28	CASSPGAPFHNEQFF	TGTGCCAGCAGCCCTGGGGCCCCCTTCCACAATGAGCAGTTCTTC
TRBJ2-4	many	-	TRBV28	CASSSPGPGGYIQYF	TGTGCCAGCAGCTCCCCAGGGCCTGGCGGGTACATTCAGTACTTC
TRBJ2-5	many	-	TRBV27	CASSLSNSRRETQYF	TGTGCCAGCAGTTTATCGAATTCGCGCCGTGAGACCCAGTACTTC
TRBJ1-1	many	-	TRBV20-1	CSAQGGNTEAFF	TGCAGTGCCCAGGGTGGGAACACTGAAGCTTTCTTT
TRBJ2-1	many	-	TRBV20-1	CSAKGVGSYNEQFF	TGCAGTGCTAAGGGGGTGGGCTCCTACAATGAGCAGTTCTTC
TRBJ2-7	few	-	TRBV7-2	CASSLGPQRALSYEQYF	TGTGCCAGCAGCTTAGGCCCCCAGCGGGCCCTCTCCTACGAGCAGTACTTC
TRBJ1-1	many	-	TRBV6-5	CASSYRSTVMNTEAFF	TGTGCCAGCAGTTACCGTTCGACAGTTATGAACACTGAAGCTTTCTTT
TRBJ1-1	-	TRBD1	TRBV4-2	CASSHMGQKNTEAFF	TGTGCCAGCAGCCATATGGGACAGAAGAACACTGAAGCTTTCTTT
TRBJ1-4	-	-	TRBV7-9	CASSLNFNEKLFF	TGTGCCAGCAGCTTAAACTTTAATGAAAAACTGTTTTTT
TRBJ2-2	many	TRBD1	TRBV2	CASRYHGTGFVIGGELFF	TGTGCCAGCAGATACCACGGGACAGGGTTTGTTATTGGCGGGGAGCTGTTTTTT
TRBJ2-5	many	TRBD1	TRBV2	CASSHLDRGETQYF	TGTGCCAGCAGTCACCTCGACAGGGGCGAGACCCAGTACTTC